The entry below gives a single T cell receptor beta chain sequence along with its context. In the source study's methods: Reference gene primer amplification gave nucleated cell count estimates. Measured with immunoSEQ multiplex PCR; TCRdb has only the in-frame clones, and not every one. V and J calls and clone size follow that table, whereas D and trimming were derived from the DNA. The data contain about 190,000 clones, roughly 87% of them singletons. Patients at the Seattle site were enrolled during active infection and followed longitudinally. These data originate in a study of blood T cell repertoires in COVID-19. The wider study: Samples taken during acute and convalescent COVID-19 were collected in the United States, Italy and Spain. The analysed material was cDNA or gDNA that came from T cells, B-cell-depleted T cells, or PBMCs.

The TCR comes from a woman aged 60-75 years with COVID-19, enrolled during active disease. Sequenced sample: peripheral blood.

The CDR3 DNA follows: TGTGCCACCAGTGATTTGAGGCAGGGTTCACCCTACAATGAGCAGTTCTTC. The encoded protein is CATSDLRQGSPYNEQFF. The chain is built from TRBV24-1 and TRBJ2-1, with a possible D match to TRBD1 (5 bases). CDR3 length equals 17 residues. V lost 0 bases, J lost 2 bases, and 13 bases lay in between. Germline V gene lookup returns CDR1 KGHDR and CDR2 SFDVKD.